What follows are 26 T cell receptor beta chains derived from one specimen sequenced in a study of cytomegalovirus exposure and HLA in healthy donors (dated 2017 in TCRdb). Library preparation was by the immunoSEQ multiplex PCR assay. The immuneACCESS repertoire file appears here via TCRdb, limited to in-frame rearrangements. These files lack a portion of the clones; in checked studies, under half of the deficit traces to unresolved V genes, and the cause of the others is not known. This sample comprises roughly 150,000 clones, approximately 96% of them detected only once. Clones ranked in the top ten supply about 0.94% of the sample. The sequenced sample was PBMCs. The receptor source for this set is a young woman in good health and CMV-seronegative.

The V gene is TRBV6-6, the J gene TRBJ2-1; 8 bases fit TRBD1. The CDR3 consists of 16 residues. CDR1 and CDR2 from the germline V gene are MNHNY and SVGAGI (reference sequence). Losses at the gene ends were 4 bases for V and 4 bases for J; bases not matched to a gene: 9. CDR3 protein: CASSFPPQGDYNEQFF. The CDR3 DNA is TGTGCCAGCAGTTTCCCCCCACAGGGGGATTACAATGAGCAGTTCTTC.

The chain has TRBV7-8 and TRBJ2-7, with 7 bases fitting TRBD1. Germline values: CDR1 SGHVS, CDR2 FQNEAQ. V gave up 4 bases and J gave up 1 base; unmatched junction bases: 10. The CDR3 length is 16 residues. CDR3 in amino acids: CASSSTGTAGSYEQYF. CDR3 nucleotides: TGTGCCAGCAGCTCGACCGGGACAGCCGGATCCTACGAGCAGTACTTC.

This sequence joins TRBV7-3 and TRBJ2-2, with D possibly TRBD2 on 5 matching bases. The CDR3 is made up of 15 amino acids. CDR1 SGHTA and CDR2 FQGTGA come from the germline V gene. Trimming took off 1 base at V and 3 bases at J, with 9 bases between the two ends. The CDR3 nucleotides are TGTGCCAGCAGCTTAAGTGGAGGACACACCGGGGAGCTGTTTTTT. Translation gives CASSLSGGHTGELFF.

The genes are TRBV29-1 and TRBJ2-3; TRBD1 aligns across 8 bases. Trimming took 2 bases from V and 0 from J; bases not matched to a gene: 13. This CDR3 has 18 residues. Germline V lookup: CDR1 SQVTM, CDR2 ANQGSEA. This CDR3 is CSVEWFGGQGGSTDTQYF. CDR3 DNA: TGCAGCGTTGAATGGTTCGGTGGACAGGGAGGTAGCACAGATACGCAGTATTTT.

CDR3 nucleotide sequence: TGCAGCGTGCTCTACAGGGGAATCCATGAAAAACTGTTTTTT. It yields the protein CSVLYRGIHEKLFF. The chain recombines TRBV29-1 with TRBJ1-4, with TRBD1 matching 7 bases. Germline V CDR1 and CDR2: SQVTM, ANQGSEA. V was pared by 6 bases and J by 6 bases, with 10 bases of the junction left unmatched. The CDR3 is 14 residues long.

The chain combines TRBV27 with TRBJ1-2, with D possibly being TRBD1 (5 bases). V was clipped by 5 bases and J by 4 bases, with 17 bases between them. Germline assignment: CDR1 MNHEY and CDR2 SMNVEV (reference sequence). The CDR3 has 15 residues. The CDR3 region is CASSNRQNSFYGYTF. The CDR3, as DNA: TGTGCCAGCAGTAACCGACAGAATAGCTTCTATGGCTACACCTTC.

The chain has TRBV11-2 and TRBJ2-7, with 10 bases lining up with TRBD1. V lost 7 bases and J lost 7; bases outside the gene matches: 10. This CDR3 has 14 amino acids. Germline V gives CDR1 SGHAT, CDR2 FQNNGV. Here the CDR3 DNA reads TGTGCCAGCACCCTGAGTGGGACAGGGGATGAGCAGTACTTC. Protein product: CASTLSGTGDEQYF.

This chain joins TRBV5-1 and TRBJ1-5; the match to TRBD1 covers 8 bases. Trimming at V came to 4 bases and at J to 1 base, leaving 4 bases not matched to a gene. The CDR3 contains 15 residues. Germline V gene data show CDR1 as SGHRS and CDR2 as YFSETQ. The CDR3 here is CASSPQGASNQPQHF. The CDR3 DNA follows: TGCGCCAGCAGCCCGCAGGGGGCGAGCAATCAGCCCCAGCATTTT.

The chain couples TRBV19 to TRBJ2-1, with 10 bases fitting TRBD2. Germline-derived CDR1 and CDR2 are LNHDA and SQIVND (reference sequence). The J segment lost 4 bases and the V segment lost 6 bases, leaving 9 bases of the junction unmatched. The CDR3 runs to 16 residues. The CDR3 DNA reads TGTGCCAGTAGCCATATACTAGCGGGGATGTACAATGAGCAGTTCTTC. Its protein is CASSHILAGMYNEQFF.

This clone appeared a single time. The rearrangement uses TRBV13 and TRBJ2-3, with TRBD2 matching over 7 bases. J gave up 3 bases and V 5 bases, and 8 bases lay outside the gene matches. The V gene's germline CDR1 is PRHDT and CDR2 FYEKMQ (reference sequence). The CDR3 consists of 15 residues. This CDR3 is CASSPAGRGTDTQYF. The CDR3 nucleotides read TGTGCCAGCAGCCCGGCGGGGCGGGGGACAGATACGCAGTATTTT.

CDR3: CAISEGDREQFF. The CDR3 nucleotides read TGTGCCATCAGTGAGGGGGACAGGGAGCAGTTCTTC. The chain has TRBV10-3 and TRBJ2-1; 8 nucleotides line up with TRBD1. The CDR3 has 12 residues. Per the germline V gene, CDR1 is ENHRY and CDR2 is SYGVKD. Germline trimming cut 2 bases from V and 10 bases from J; bases unmatched to any gene: 1.

The chain links TRBV13 to TRBJ2-3, with TRBD2 identical over 16 bases. The length of the CDR3 is 19 residues. Germline-derived CDR1 and CDR2 are PRHDT and FYEKMQ (reference sequence). Trimming removed 4 bases from V and 2 bases from J; junction bases left unmatched: 9. CDR3: CASSSQMGLAGGPTDTQYF. Here the CDR3 DNA reads TGTGCCAGCAGCTCACAAATGGGACTAGCGGGGGGGCCCACAGATACGCAGTATTTT.

V and J are TRBV10-3 and TRBJ1-2; a weak D match, TRBD1 (6 bases). Germline V gives CDR1 ENHRY, CDR2 SYGVKD. Trimming pared 4 bases from V and 0 bases from J, leaving 12 bases between. The CDR3 has 15 amino acids. The CDR3 bases are TGTGCCATCAGTGCTTGGGACAAGTCTAACTATGGCTACACCTTC. This translates into CAISAWDKSNYGYTF.

The chain joins TRBV2 to TRBJ2-3; 11 bases line up with TRBD2. Germline CDR1 is SNHLY and CDR2 is FYNNEI. CDR3 length equals 13 residues. V trimming: 7 bases; J trimming: 6 bases; junction bases outside the gene matches: 3. The CDR3 is CASNSGGADTQYF. DNA for the CDR3: TGTGCCAGCAATAGCGGGGGGGCGGATACGCAGTATTTT.

The V call is TRBV4-3, the J call TRBJ1-2; 8 bases line up with TRBD1. The germline V gene has CDR1 LGHNA and CDR2 YSLEER. Unmatched junction bases numbered 3, after V lost 0 bases and J lost 6 bases. The CDR3 runs to 14 residues. The CDR3 DNA is TGCGCCAGCAGCCAAGATTCAGGGGGCGATGGCTACACCTTC. This encodes CASSQDSGGDGYTF.

The genes are TRBV9 and TRBJ1-1, with 11 bases lining up with TRBD1. V was clipped by 0 bases and J by 1 base; unmatched bases: 8. CDR3 length equals 18 residues. The germline CDR1 and CDR2 sequences are SGDLS and YYNGEE. The CDR3 bases are TGTGCCAGCAGCGTAGGAGCGGACAGGGGGCAGGGGAACACTGAAGCTTTCTTT. Translated, it gives CASSVGADRGQGNTEAFF.

The V and J genes are TRBV30 and TRBJ1-1; 7 bases line up with TRBD1. Germline CDR1 is GTSNPN and CDR2 is SVGIG (reference sequence). With V trimmed by 2 bases and J by 4 bases, 4 bases remained unmatched. CDR3 length: 13 residues. The CDR3 region is CAWSTNRGTEAFF. The CDR3 DNA follows: TGTGCCTGGAGTACAAACAGGGGCACTGAAGCTTTCTTT.

The chain uses TRBV5-1 and TRBJ1-2, with a possible D match to TRBD1 (5 bases). The V gene lost 4 bases and the J gene lost 1 base, with 11 bases spanning the gap. Per germline, CDR1 SGHRS and CDR2 YFSETQ. The length of the CDR3 is 14 residues. CDR3 in DNA: TGCGCCAGCAGCGCGATGACAGTTAACTATGGCTACACCTTC. Amino acids: CASSAMTVNYGYTF.

V is TRBV2 and J is TRBJ1-5; TRBD1 might be the D (6 bases). Germline values: CDR1 SNHLY, CDR2 FYNNEI. With 6 bases removed from V and 5 bases from J, the gap between germline ends came to 23 bases. The CDR3 sequence is 17 residues long. This chain's CDR3 is CASRPTRLTGYDQPQHF. For the CDR3, the DNA is TGTGCCAGCAGACCGACCCGACTAACAGGGTATGATCAGCCCCAGCATTTT. Full variable domain (missing parts from reference TRBV2 and TRBJ1-5): EPEVTQTPSHQVTQMGQEVILRCVPISNHLYFYWYRQILGQKVEFLVSFYNNEISEKSEIFDDQFSVERPDGSNFTLKIRSTKLEDSAMYFCASRPTRLTGYDQPQHFGDGTRLSIL.

The chain couples TRBV5-6 to TRBJ1-1; D not certain. Germline V gene data show CDR1 as SGHDT and CDR2 as YYEEEE. CDR3 length equals 18 residues. The V and J ends lost 4 bases and 0 bases respectively, with 22 bases between them. Here the CDR3 reads CASSRHRQPTSMNTEAFF. The CDR3 nucleotides are TGTGCCAGCAGCAGACACCGGCAGCCGACCTCAATGAACACTGAAGCTTTCTTT.

This clone was detected a few times. The V call is TRBV7-9, the J call TRBJ1-2; 7 positions match TRBD1. The CDR3 is 14 residues long. The J segment lost 7 bases and the V segment lost 7 bases, leaving 12 bases of the junction unmatched. The germline V gene has CDR1 SEHNR and CDR2 FQNEAQ (reference sequence). CDR3 region: CASTNRDRVSGYTF. The CDR3 DNA is TGTGCCAGCACCAACCGAGACAGGGTGTCTGGCTACACCTTC.

The chain has TRBV7-8 and TRBJ2-7; TRBD2 aligns across 10 bases. The germline CDR1 and CDR2 sequences are SGHVS and FQNEAQ. This CDR3 has 16 amino acids. The J segment lost 5 bases and the V segment lost 1 base, leaving 8 bases of the junction unmatched. This CDR3 reads CASSLGVSGGVHEQYF. The CDR3 region has the DNA TGTGCCAGCAGCTTAGGTGTGAGCGGGGGGGTGCACGAGCAGTACTTC. The complete variable domain, with remaining parts taken from reference TRBV7-8 and TRBJ2-7, reads GAGVSQSPRYKVAKRGQDVALRCDPISGHVSLFWYQQALGQGPEFLTYFQNEAQLDKSGLPSDRFFAERPEGSVSTLKIQRTQQEDSAVYLCASSLGVSGGVHEQYFGPGTRLTVT.

V and J are TRBV7-9 and TRBJ1-4; TRBD1 matches at 7 bases. Germline values: CDR1 SEHNR, CDR2 FQNEAQ (reference sequence). The CDR3 consists of 15 residues. V trimming: 5 bases; J trimming: 4 bases; junction bases outside the gene matches: 7. CDR3 nucleotides: TGTGCCAGCAGCGCCGGGGACAGCCGTAATGAAAAACTGTTTTTT. It is translated as CASSAGDSRNEKLFF.

The chain couples TRBV5-1 to TRBJ1-3; D is perhaps TRBD1 (6 bases). In germline, CDR1 is SGHRS, CDR2 YFSETQ. Trimming stripped 3 bases from V and 8 bases from J, with 9 bases between. The CDR3 covers 12 residues. The CDR3, as DNA: TGCGCCAGCAGCTGGCCAGGGGACACCATATATTTT. Translation gives CASSWPGDTIYF.

The J gene is TRBJ1-6, the V gene TRBV18; unclear D gene. CDR3 length: 14 residues. Germline lookup yields CDR1 KGHSH and CDR2 LQKENI. Trimming took 6 bases from V and 7 from J, leaving 13 bases between them. The CDR3 DNA sequence: TGTGCCAGCTCCTCCGCCGCGAGGAATTCACCCCTCCACTTT. Encoded protein: CASSSAARNSPLHF.

The rearrangement joins TRBV25-1 to TRBJ2-1, with 7 nucleotides matching TRBD1. CDR1 MGHDK and CDR2 SYGVNS come from the germline V gene. The ends lost 3 bases at V and 3 bases at J; junction bases unmatched: 5. The CDR3 has 15 amino acids. The CDR3 DNA is TGTGCCAGCAGTGATGACAGGGTCGGCTACAATGAGCAGTTCTTC. Its protein is CASSDDRVGYNEQFF.